The rows below give T cell receptor beta chains drawn from one sample of a study of vaccination and CD4 T cells after COVID-19. These receptors have no identified antigens. TCRdb redid the calling of the PCR reads with MiXCR, one entry per CDR3 protein. The sample yields thousands of distinct CDR3 sequences, around 64% seen once. The sequencing input was CD4+ T cells from blood, cultured in vitro. These receptors were taken from a human donor who had recovered from COVID-19. Each CDR3 is given with its conserved first and last residue. D genes are given only for firm matches. Not every row has a clone size; where given, it reads once, few, many or a size class.

D | J | V | size | CDR3 | DNA
. | TRBJ1-6 | TRBV30 | . | CAWSVGQSNSPLHF | TGTGCCTGGAGTGTAGGACAGTCTAATTCACCCCTCCACTTT
. | TRBJ2-1 | TRBV28 | large | CASRPTSALRDEQFF | TGTGCCAGCAGGCCCACAAGCGCCTTGCGGGATGAGCAGTTCTTC
. | TRBJ1-2 | TRBV19 | . | CASTMTGANYGYTF | TGTGCCAGTACCATGACGGGGGCTAACTATGGCTACACCTTC
. | TRBJ1-2 | TRBV27 | . | CASRGGILANYGYTF | TGTGCCAGCAGGGGGGGAATTTTGGCTAACTATGGCTACACCTTC
. | TRBJ1-6 | TRBV20-1 | . | CSARGSGSSYNSPLHF | TGCAGTGCTAGAGGGTCTGGGAGCTCCTATAATTCACCCCTCCACTTT
. | TRBJ1-6 | TRBV6-1 | once | CASKAGKNSPLHF | TGTGCCAGCAAGGCAGGGAAAAATTCACCCCTCCACTTT
. | TRBJ2-5 | TRBV18 | once | CASSPPYQETQYF | TGTGCCAGCTCACCACCGTACCAAGAGACCCAGTACTTC
TRBD2 | TRBJ2-3 | TRBV2 | . | CASSVLAGGTDTQYF | TGTGCCAGCAGTGTATTAGCGGGGGGGACAGATACGCAGTATTTT
. | TRBJ2-3 | TRBV21-1 | . | CASITSGGTDTQYF | TGTGCCAGCATCACTAGCGGGGGGACAGATACGCAGTATTTT
. | TRBJ2-2 | TRBV24-1 | . | CATSDRGTPNTGELFF | TGTGCCACCAGTGACAGAGGGACACCCAACACCGGGGAGCTGTTTTTT
TRBD1 | TRBJ1-1 | TRBV6-1 | . | CASSGTGVTEAFF | TGTGCCAGCAGTGGGACAGGGGTGACTGAAGCTTTCTTT
. | TRBJ1-6 | TRBV7-2 | . | CASSLSLSPLHF | TGTGCCAGCAGCTTAAGTCTTTCACCCCTCCACTTT
TRBD2 | TRBJ2-5 | TRBV27 | . | CASSPRLAGAGETQYF | TGTGCCAGCAGCCCCCGGCTAGCGGGAGCCGGGGAGACCCAGTACTTC
. | TRBJ1-1 | TRBV20-1 | . | CSASPRGIWNTEAFF | TGCAGTGCTTCTCCCCGGGGGATTTGGAACACTGAAGCTTTCTTT
TRBD2 | TRBJ2-7 | TRBV27 | . | CASSLLSSGSSYEQYF | TGTGCCAGCAGTTTACTTTCTAGCGGGAGTAGCTACGAGCAGTACTTC
TRBD2 | TRBJ2-2 | TRBV6-4 | . | CASRLAGPLSSTGELFF | TGTGCCAGCAGACTAGCGGGGCCCCTCTCGAGCACCGGGGAGCTGTTTTTT
. | TRBJ2-1 | TRBV6-5 | . | CASSYSTAANEQFF | TGTGCCAGCAGTTACTCGACGGCAGCCAATGAGCAGTTCTTC
. | TRBJ1-6 | TRBV20-1 | few | CSARDPGNSPLHF | TGCAGTGCTAGGGACCCCGGGAATTCACCCCTCCACTTT
. | TRBJ2-3 | TRBV20-1 | once | CSARIGSTDTQYF | TGCAGTGCCCGCATTGGTAGCACAGATACGCAGTATTTT
. | TRBJ1-2 | TRBV6-2/TRBV6-3 | . | CASSPGVNYGYTF | TGTGCCAGCAGTCCCGGGGTCAACTATGGCTACACCTTC
. | TRBJ1-2 | TRBV23-1 | . | CASSLGQGFSRYGYTF | TGCGCCAGCAGTCTGGGGCAGGGCTTTTCGAGGTATGGCTACACCTTC
. | TRBJ1-5 | TRBV7-2 | few | CASSLGAAWPQHF | TGTGCCAGCAGCTTAGGGGCGGCGTGGCCCCAGCATTTT
. | TRBJ1-1 | TRBV19 | . | CASSIGRDPTEAFF | TGTGCCAGTAGTATAGGACGGGACCCCACTGAAGCTTTCTTT
TRBD2 | TRBJ2-3 | TRBV7-2 | . | CASSLGGDTDTQYF | TGTGCCAGCAGCTTGGGGGGGGACACAGATACGCAGTATTTT
. | TRBJ1-1 | TRBV20-1 | . | CSARDRTMNTEAFF | TGCAGTGCTAGAGACCGGACAATGAACACTGAAGCTTTCTTT
. | TRBJ1-1 | TRBV2 | . | CASRRGFTEAFF | TGTGCCAGCAGGAGGGGGTTCACTGAAGCTTTCTTT
. | TRBJ1-6 | TRBV7-9 | . | CASSLEGPVYNSPLHF | TGTGCCAGCAGCTTAGAGGGGCCAGTCTATAATTCACCCCTCCACTTT
. | TRBJ1-5 | TRBV27 | . | CASSLSGIRNQPQHF | TGTGCCAGCAGTTTATCGGGGATCCGCAATCAGCCCCAGCATTTT
. | TRBJ1-1 | TRBV7-2 | few | CASSSARGQNTEAFF | TGTGCCAGCAGCTCGGCCCGGGGGCAGAACACTGAAGCTTTCTTT
TRBD1 | TRBJ1-2 | TRBV20-1 | . | CSASMAGGYGYTF | TGCAGTGCTAGCATGGCAGGGGGCTATGGCTACACCTTC
TRBD2 | TRBJ2-1 | TRBV15 | . | CATRGQLAVHNEQFF | TGTGCCACCAGAGGGCAACTAGCGGTTCACAATGAGCAGTTCTTC
. | TRBJ2-5 | TRBV11-1 | once | CASSLDRETQYF | TGTGCCAGCAGCTTAGACCGCGAGACCCAGTACTTC
. | TRBJ2-7 | TRBV6-1 | once | CASSNSQDRPYEQYF | TGTGCCAGCAGTAACAGCCAGGACAGACCCTACGAGCAGTACTTC
. | TRBJ2-5 | TRBV5-4 | few | CASSLRPGAQETQYF | TGTGCCAGCAGCTTGAGACCAGGGGCGCAAGAGACCCAGTACTTC
TRBD1 | TRBJ2-7 | TRBV29-1 | . | CSVRTGYGSYEQYF | TGCAGCGTTAGGACAGGGTACGGGTCCTACGAGCAGTACTTC
. | TRBJ2-7 | TRBV20-1 | once | CSARGQTYEQYF | TGCAGTGCTAGAGGACAAACCTACGAGCAGTACTTC
. | TRBJ1-2 | TRBV28 | few | CASGSYGSYGYTF | TGTGCCAGCGGATCCTACGGGTCCTATGGCTACACCTTC
. | TRBJ2-1 | TRBV28 | . | CASSLGGPGFF | TGTGCCAGCAGTTTGGGTGGCCCAGGGTTCTTC
. | TRBJ2-2 | TRBV2 | once | CASSEGVVTGELFF | TGTGCCAGCAGTGAAGGGGTGGTCACCGGGGAGCTGTTTTTT
. | TRBJ1-1 | TRBV12-3/TRBV12-4 | . | CASRPGTHTEAFF | TGTGCCAGCAGACCTGGGACGCACACTGAAGCTTTCTTT
. | TRBJ1-5 | TRBV6-1 | few | CASSWDRGDQPQHF | TGTGCCAGCAGCTGGGACCGGGGGGATCAGCCCCAGCATTTT
. | TRBJ1-2 | TRBV4-3 | . | CASSQEIPDEHRAGYGYTF | TGCGCCAGCAGCCAAGAGATCCCCGACGAGCATCGAGCAGGCTATGGCTACACCTTC
. | TRBJ2-3 | TRBV7-9 | large | CASSDIGRNTDTQYF | TGTGCCAGCAGCGATATCGGGAGAAACACAGATACGCAGTATTTT
TRBD1 | TRBJ1-2 | TRBV5-1 | . | CASSPGTGPYGYTF | TGCGCCAGCAGCCCCGGGACAGGCCCCTATGGCTACACCTTC
TRBD2 | TRBJ2-1 | TRBV20-1 | . | CSATRPGASGRAKNYNEQFF | TGCAGTGCTACCCGCCCGGGGGCTAGCGGGAGGGCCAAAAACTACAATGAGCAGTTCTTC
. | TRBJ2-6 | TRBV5-1 | . | CASSFQARGSSGANVLTF | TGCGCCAGCAGCTTCCAAGCCCGGGGGAGCTCTGGGGCCAACGTCCTGACTTTC
. | TRBJ2-7 | TRBV7-3 | . | CASSLNGGSYEQYF | TGTGCCAGCAGCTTAAATGGAGGCTCCTACGAGCAGTACTTC
. | TRBJ2-1 | TRBV10-3 | . | CAISGNNEQFF | TGTGCCATCTCAGGGAACAATGAGCAGTTCTTC
TRBD2 | TRBJ2-5 | TRBV7-9 | . | CASSLANRIRASGETQYF | TGTGCCAGCAGCTTAGCGAATAGGATTAGGGCTAGCGGAGAGACCCAGTACTTC
. | TRBJ1-5 | TRBV20-1 | few | CSASYSGVHQPQHF | TGCAGTGCTAGTTATTCGGGGGTTCATCAGCCCCAGCATTTT
. | TRBJ1-2 | TRBV5-4 | once | CASSLVGALYGYTF | TGTGCCAGCAGCTTGGTGGGGGCCTTATATGGCTACACCTTC